This T cell receptor beta chain was captured by sequencing in a study of blood T cell repertoires in COVID-19. Study-level information: Specimens from acute and convalescent COVID-19 originated in the United States, Italy and Spain. In each case, the material was cDNA or gDNA derived from T cells, B-cell-depleted T cells, or PBMCs.

Residents of 24 US areas, aged about 18 to 95 years, made up the participants. The CDR3 runs to 15 residues. V lost 2 bases to trimming and J lost 2 bases, with 11 bases between them. Looked up from germline, CDR1 is KGHSH and CDR2 is LQKENI. The authors' processing: Nucleated cell counts were estimated from reference gene primer amplification. TCRdb's table, derived via immunoSEQ multiplex PCR, lists solely in-frame clones and lacks some. That table gives V, J and clone size, and the DNA gave D and trimming. The data show approximately 210,000 clones, with 80% to 85% seen just once and more than 8.5% held by the top ten. A single count supports this clone.

The chain joins TRBV18 to TRBJ2-3; D remains ambiguous. Sequenced input: PBMCs or T cells enriched from blood (not recorded which). The receptor was isolated from a woman between 45 and 60 years old with acute COVID-19. The CDR3 reads CASSPLGLPTDTQYF. CDR3 nucleotides: TGTGCCAGCTCACCATTGGGCCTTCCCACAGATACGCAGTATTTT.